Here is one T cell receptor beta chain with its context. The antigen is unknown. The sample belongs to a study of CD8 T cells in ankylosing spondylitis. Study results and caveats: Enrichment of disease-linked clones was reportedly significant in matched ankylosing spondylitis synovial fluid. In ankylosing spondylitis blood, a motif of seven to nine highly homologous TCR beta variants appeared characteristic. Researchers report that disease-linked clones proved CD8+ and relatively rare in peripheral blood.

The authors made TCR beta libraries by quantitative 5'-RACE with molecular barcodes. TCRdb re-called the 5' RACE reads through MiXCR, storing one row per CDR3 protein. The sample shows about 90,000 distinct CDR3 sequences, around 8.5% of them seen only once. V was pared by 6 bases and J by 9 bases, with 13 bases of the junction left unmatched. The CDR3 has 15 amino acids. Germline CDR1 is DFQATT and CDR2 is SNEGSKA (reference sequence). The J gene is TRBJ2-1, the V gene TRBV20-1; TRBD2 aligns across 11 bases. This TCR came from a male donor with ankylosing spondylitis. The sample comprised blood, either unsorted or a sorted T cell fraction (not recorded which). The CDR3 region has the DNA TGCAGTGCCTACCCCGTAGCGGGAGGGCCGGGTGAGCAGTTCTTC. It codes for CSAYPVAGGPGEQFF.